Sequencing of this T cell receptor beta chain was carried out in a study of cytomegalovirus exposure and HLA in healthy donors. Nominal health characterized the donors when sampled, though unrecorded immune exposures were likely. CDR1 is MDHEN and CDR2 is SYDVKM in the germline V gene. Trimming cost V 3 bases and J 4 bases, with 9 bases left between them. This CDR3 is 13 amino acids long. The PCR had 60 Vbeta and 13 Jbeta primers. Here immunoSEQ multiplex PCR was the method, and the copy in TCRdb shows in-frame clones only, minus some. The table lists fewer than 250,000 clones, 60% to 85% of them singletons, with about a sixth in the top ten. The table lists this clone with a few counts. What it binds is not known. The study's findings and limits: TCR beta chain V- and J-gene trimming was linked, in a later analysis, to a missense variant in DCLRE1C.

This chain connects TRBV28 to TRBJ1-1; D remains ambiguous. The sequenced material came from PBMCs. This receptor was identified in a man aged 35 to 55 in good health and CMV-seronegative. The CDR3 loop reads CASSLGRVTEAFF. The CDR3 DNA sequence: TGTGCCAGCAGTTTGGGCCGTGTCACTGAAGCTTTCTTT.